Below, 31 T cell receptor beta chains from the same sample are listed, as sequenced in a study of shared clonotypes between healthy human individuals. The method was immunoSEQ multiplex PCR; TCRdb's version includes in-frame clones alone and lacks a portion of them. The data contain hundreds of thousands of clones, approximately 96% of them singletons. CD45RO-negative, CCR7-selected cells formed the naive CD8 fraction, which excluded terminally differentiated effector memory CD45RA+ cells. Sequencing was performed on naive CD8+ T cells sorted from blood. These receptors all stem from a woman in her thirties in good health.

This CDR3 is CATSRDRGVLESGELFF. Here the CDR3 DNA reads TGTGCCACCAGCAGAGACCGTGGGGTCCTAGAAAGCGGGGAGCTGTTTTTT. This sequence joins TRBV15 and TRBJ2-2; D is uncertain. This CDR3 is 17 amino acids long. Deletions cut 0 bases from V and 7 bases from J, with 18 bases between. Looked up from germline, CDR1 is LNHNV and CDR2 is YYDKDF (reference sequence).

A single count supports this clone. The chain couples TRBV7-9 to TRBJ2-7; 8 bases are a match to TRBD2. This CDR3 is 16 amino acids long. Per germline, CDR1 SEHNR and CDR2 FQNEAQ (reference sequence). With V trimmed by 0 bases and J by 3 bases, 7 bases remained unmatched. In nucleotides, the CDR3 is TGTGCCAGCAGCTTAGCGGGACTAGAGACCAACTACGAGCAGTACTTC. Encoded protein: CASSLAGLETNYEQYF.

The rearrangement joins TRBV27 to TRBJ2-3; 9 bases map to TRBD2. This CDR3 comprises 15 residues. Germline V gene sequence: CDR1 MNHEY, CDR2 SMNVEV (reference sequence). With V trimmed by 10 bases and J by 0 bases, 8 bases remained unmatched. The CDR3 here is CATRLAERSTDTQYF. The CDR3 nucleotides are TGTGCCACCCGACTAGCGGAACGCAGCACAGATACGCAGTATTTT.

This chain joins TRBV11-2 and TRBJ2-5; D remains ambiguous. The CDR3 has 12 amino acids. Trimming took 5 bases from V and 9 from J, leaving 13 bases between them. The V gene's germline CDR1 is SGHAT and CDR2 FQNNGV. The CDR3 sequence: CASSLTPKAQYF. The CDR3 DNA sequence: TGTGCCAGCAGCCTAACTCCCAAGGCCCAGTACTTC.

V gene TRBV4-1 combines with J gene TRBJ2-7; 16 bases line up with TRBD2. The V and J ends lost 2 bases and 3 bases, in that order; junction bases with no gene match: 10. CDR3 length: 19 residues. Looked up from germline, CDR1 is MGHRA and CDR2 is YSYEKL. CDR3 DNA: TGCGCCAGCAGCCAATCTGGGACTAGCGGGAGGGCCGCTCTCTACGAGCAGTACTTC. As protein: CASSQSGTSGRAALYEQYF.

This chain joins TRBV29-1 and TRBJ2-5, with a tentative D call TRBD1 (6 bases). The assigned J gene may be wrong: the sequence end matches TRBJ2-7 better. This CDR3 region has 13 residues. Germline V gene sequence: CDR1 SQVTM, CDR2 ANQGSEA. As DNA, the CDR3 is TGCAGCGTTGAAGATGGCAGGGGAACCGAGCAGTACTTC. Its protein product is CSVEDGRGTEQYF.

The chain uses TRBV9 and TRBJ2-5; TRBD1 or TRBD2 may be the D gene (5 bases each). The end of the DNA is better explained by TRBJ2-7, so the J call may be wrong. From germline, CDR1 is SGDLS and CDR2 YYNGEE. CDR3 length: 14 residues. The CDR3: CASSVGVGAYEQYF. The CDR3 nucleotides read TGTGCCAGCAGCGTAGGCGTGGGGGCCTACGAGCAGTACTTC.

The V gene is TRBV4-2, the J gene TRBJ2-1; possibly TRBD1 for D (7 bases). This CDR3 spans 16 amino acids. The germline V gene has CDR1 LGHNA and CDR2 YNFKEQ. V was shortened by 8 bases and J by 2 bases, with 19 bases between the two germline ends. CDR3 sequence (DNA): TGTGCCAGCCCAGGGGGGTGGGCCCCCCCCTACAATGAGCAGTTCTTC. It specifies CASPGGWAPPYNEQFF.

The chain carries TRBV21-1 and TRBJ1-1. TRBV21-1 is a pseudogene. CDR3 size: 14 residues. DNA for the CDR3: TGTGCCAGCAGCAAGAGCATCCCGAACACTGAAGCTTTCTTT. Residues: CASSKSIPNTEAFF.

The genes are TRBV6-6 and TRBJ2-1, with a weak D call TRBD2 (6 bases). Trimming shortened V by 0 bases and J by 5 bases, and 11 bases separated the two germline ends. The CDR3 is made up of 15 amino acids. Germline lookup yields CDR1 MNHNY and CDR2 SVGAGI (reference sequence). The CDR3 DNA reads as TGTGCCAGCAGTTACTCTTGGGCGGGGAACAATGAGCAGTTCTTC. Its protein is CASSYSWAGNNEQFF.

V is TRBV4-2 and J is TRBJ1-6, with unresolved D. Germline V gene sequence: CDR1 LGHNA, CDR2 YNFKEQ. V lost 1 base to trimming and J lost 7 bases, with 14 bases between them. The CDR3 totals 16 residues. The CDR3 loop is CASSQVHESANSPLHF. The CDR3 DNA follows: TGTGCCAGCAGCCAAGTCCATGAGTCCGCCAATTCACCCCTCCACTTT.

This clone appeared a single time. The V call is TRBV18, the J call TRBJ2-7; possibly TRBD2 for D (6 bases). The CDR3 consists of 14 residues. Trimming removed 2 bases from V and 6 bases from J, with 14 bases in between. Germline-derived CDR1 and CDR2 are KGHSH and LQKENI. DNA for the CDR3: TGTGCCAGCTCACCATCGGGACTGCCCCCCGAGCAGTACTTC. It encodes CASSPSGLPPEQYF.

The V and J genes are TRBV27 and TRBJ1-4; possibly TRBD1 for D (6 bases). V shed 5 bases and J shed 8 bases, with 30 bases lying between them. Looked up from germline, CDR1 is MNHEY and CDR2 is SMNVEV (reference sequence). CDR3 length: 19 amino acids. The CDR3: CASSLNPSRGALIREKLFF. CDR3 bases: TGTGCCAGCAGTCTGAACCCGTCCCGGGGGGCGCTCATCCGGGAAAAACTGTTTTTT.

Of note for this clone: In the same sample, other DNA sequences code for this CDR3. The chain joins TRBV28 to TRBJ2-7; 11 nucleotides agree with TRBD1. The trim removed 3 bases at V and 3 bases at J, leaving 1 base unmatched. The CDR3 contains 14 residues. Germline CDR1 is MDHEN and CDR2 is SYDVKM. The CDR3 coding sequence is TGTGCCAGCAGTTTTGGGACAGGGGGCTACGAGCAGTACTTC. It encodes CASSFGTGGYEQYF.

V and J are TRBV29-1 and TRBJ2-2; TRBD1 matches 7 bases. Per the germline V gene, CDR1 is SQVTM and CDR2 is ANQGSEA. The trim removed 6 bases at V and 0 bases at J, leaving 10 bases unmatched. The CDR3 has 16 amino acids. Written as DNA, the CDR3 is TGCAGCGTCGTTGATCCCGGGACAGCGAACACCGGGGAGCTGTTTTTT. This gives the protein CSVVDPGTANTGELFF.

V and J are TRBV6-5 and TRBJ2-1, with TRBD2 matching 8 bases. J lost 4 bases, V lost 9 bases, and 5 bases had no gene match. The CDR3 length is 13 residues. Germline CDR1 reads MNHEY; CDR2 reads SVGAGI. The CDR3 here is CASGTRDYNEQFF. The CDR3 nucleotides are TGTGCCAGTGGGACTAGAGATTACAATGAGCAGTTCTTC.

V is TRBV11-2 and J is TRBJ2-5, with TRBD1 as a possible D gene (6 bases). Germline loops: CDR1 SGHAT, CDR2 FQNNGV. V was clipped by 4 bases and J by 5 bases, with 11 bases between them. There are 13 residues in the CDR3. The CDR3 DNA reads TGTGCCAGCAGCTACAGGGTGGGTGAGACCCAGTACTTC. Protein sequence: CASSYRVGETQYF.

The chain recombines TRBV30 with TRBJ2-3; D possibly matches TRBD1 or TRBD2 (5 bases each). The germline CDR1 and CDR2 sequences are GTSNPN and SVGIG (reference sequence). This CDR3 has 16 residues. Trimming took off 1 base at V and 2 bases at J, with 16 bases between the two ends. CDR3 in DNA: TGTGCCTGGAGTGACGACAGAGGACTTCTCACAGATACGCAGTATTTT. Translation: CAWSDDRGLLTDTQYF.

The rearrangement links TRBV29-1 to TRBJ2-3; TRBD2 matches 14 bases. The germline gives CDR1 SQVTM, CDR2 ANQGSEA. CDR3 length: 15 amino acids. Trimming removed 5 bases from V and 1 base from J; junction bases left unmatched: 2. Here the CDR3 DNA reads TGCAGCGTTTGGGGACTAGCGGGAGGCACAGATACGCAGTATTTT. It specifies CSVWGLAGGTDTQYF.

V is TRBV27 and J is TRBJ2-3; 12 nucleotides match TRBD2. V was clipped by 3 bases and J by 4 bases; unmatched bases: 2. The CDR3 loop spans 15 amino acids. Germline V gives CDR1 MNHEY, CDR2 SMNVEV (reference sequence). The CDR3 loop is CASSFSSGRADTQYF. The CDR3 nucleotides are TGTGCCAGCAGTTTTTCTAGCGGGAGGGCAGATACGCAGTATTTT.

The V call is TRBV10-1, the J call TRBJ1-3; D might be TRBD1 (5 bases). The CDR3 has 15 residues. Germline assignment: CDR1 WNHNN and CDR2 SYGVQD (reference sequence). Trimming removed 0 bases from V and 2 bases from J, with 8 bases in between. The CDR3 region is CASSESKQAGNTIYF. The CDR3 DNA sequence: TGCGCCAGCAGTGAGTCGAAACAGGCTGGAAACACCATATATTTT.

The genes are TRBV25-1 and TRBJ1-2; D unresolved. CDR1 and CDR2 (germline): MGHDK, SYGVNS. This CDR3 spans 15 amino acids. Trimming took off 1 base at V and 4 bases at J, with 13 bases between the two ends. The CDR3 loop reads CASSEFGRSIYGYTF. CDR3 sequence (DNA): TGTGCCAGCAGTGAATTTGGCAGATCGATCTATGGCTACACCTTC.

The V gene is TRBV27, the J gene TRBJ1-1; D unclear. Germline V gives CDR1 MNHEY, CDR2 SMNVEV (reference sequence). The germline V and J ends were trimmed by 10 bases and 3 bases, with 18 bases remaining between them. This CDR3 comprises 14 residues. The CDR3 DNA follows: TGTGCCACCTCGGTGGGCGGCGGGTACACTGAAGCTTTCTTT. This sequence encodes CATSVGGGYTEAFF.

This clone was detected once. This chain connects TRBV5-1 to TRBJ2-7; 11 nucleotides agree with TRBD1. The junction had 5 bases not matched to a gene; V was cut back by 4 bases and J by 2 bases. The CDR3 is 15 amino acids. CDR1 is SGHRS, CDR2 YFSETQ, per germline. In DNA form, the CDR3 reads TGCGCCAGCAGCCTTCCGGGACAGGGGGCCTACGAGCAGTACTTC. Its translation is CASSLPGQGAYEQYF.

This clone was picked up one time. The chain has TRBV9 and TRBJ2-6, with 7 bases matching TRBD1. The germline CDR1 and CDR2 sequences are SGDLS and YYNGEE. Losses at the gene ends were 4 bases for V and 2 bases for J; bases not matched to a gene: 6. This CDR3 has 16 residues. CDR3 sequence (DNA): TGTGCCAGCAGCACAAAGACAGGGACTGGGGCCAACGTCCTGACTTTC. Translation gives CASSTKTGTGANVLTF.

This chain connects TRBV28 to TRBJ2-7, with 9 nucleotides matching TRBD1. Germline V gene lookup returns CDR1 MDHEN and CDR2 SYDVKM. With 4 bases clipped from V and 2 bases from J, the junction kept 9 bases outside the gene matches. The CDR3 has 16 amino acids. CDR3 nucleotide sequence: TGTGCCAGCAGTTCACCTACGGGACAGGGAACCTACGAGCAGTACTTC. It is translated as CASSSPTGQGTYEQYF.

The chain carries TRBV28 and TRBJ1-4, with TRBD1 matching over 9 bases. The CDR3 is 19 residues long. The V gene's germline CDR1 is MDHEN and CDR2 SYDVKM. V gave up 1 base and J gave up 0 bases; unmatched junction bases: 9. The CDR3 sequence is CASSLSLQGALATNEKLFF. DNA of the CDR3: TGTGCCAGCAGTTTATCCCTACAGGGGGCCCTTGCAACTAATGAAAAACTGTTTTTT.

This rearrangement joins TRBV14 to TRBJ2-7; either TRBD1 or TRBD2 may fit D (5 bases each). Germline CDR1 is SGHDN and CDR2 is FVKESK. Deletions cut 3 bases from V and 4 bases from J, with 10 bases between. This CDR3 is built from 13 residues. CDR3 loop: CASSHRDPYEQYF. The CDR3 DNA reads TGTGCCAGCAGCCACCGGGACCCATACGAGCAGTACTTC.

V usage is TRBV4-2 and J usage is TRBJ2-7; TRBD2 matches at 8 bases. The CDR3 covers 13 residues. The germline V gene has CDR1 LGHNA and CDR2 YNFKEQ. The V segment lost 4 bases and the J segment 3 bases; nucleotides outside the gene matches: 2. In DNA form, the CDR3 reads TGTGCCAGCAGCCCGGGGGGGGACTACGAGCAGTACTTC. Translated, it gives CASSPGGDYEQYF.

The J gene is TRBJ1-1, the V gene TRBV4-2; D might be TRBD1 (5 bases). The ends were cut back, 2 bases at V and 3 bases at J, with 13 bases in the middle. The length of the CDR3 is 15 residues. CDR1 LGHNA and CDR2 YNFKEQ come from the germline V gene. This chain's CDR3 is CASSQLMGRDTEAFF. CDR3 in DNA: TGTGCCAGCAGCCAATTGATGGGCAGGGACACTGAAGCTTTCTTT.

Notes on this clone: Other DNA variants within this sample encode the same CDR3. The chain couples TRBV27 to TRBJ2-7; possible D gene TRBD1, 6 bases. CDR3 length equals 13 residues. V was pared by 3 bases and J by 3 bases, with 9 bases between. The germline CDR1 and CDR2 sequences are MNHEY and SMNVEV (reference sequence). The CDR3 protein is CASSFRGSYEQYF. The CDR3 DNA is TGTGCCAGCAGTTTTAGGGGGAGCTACGAGCAGTACTTC.